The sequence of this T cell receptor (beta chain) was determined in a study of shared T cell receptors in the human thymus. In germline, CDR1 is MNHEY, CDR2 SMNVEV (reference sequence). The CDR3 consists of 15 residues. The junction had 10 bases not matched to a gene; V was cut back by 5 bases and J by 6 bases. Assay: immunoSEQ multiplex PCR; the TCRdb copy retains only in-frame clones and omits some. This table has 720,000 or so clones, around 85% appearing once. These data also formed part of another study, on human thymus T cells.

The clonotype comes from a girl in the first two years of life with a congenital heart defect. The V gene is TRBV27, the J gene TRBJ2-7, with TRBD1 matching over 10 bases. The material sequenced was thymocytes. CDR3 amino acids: CASSLREDRGSEQYF. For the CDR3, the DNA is TGTGCCAGCAGTCTTCGAGAGGACAGGGGGAGCGAGCAGTACTTC.